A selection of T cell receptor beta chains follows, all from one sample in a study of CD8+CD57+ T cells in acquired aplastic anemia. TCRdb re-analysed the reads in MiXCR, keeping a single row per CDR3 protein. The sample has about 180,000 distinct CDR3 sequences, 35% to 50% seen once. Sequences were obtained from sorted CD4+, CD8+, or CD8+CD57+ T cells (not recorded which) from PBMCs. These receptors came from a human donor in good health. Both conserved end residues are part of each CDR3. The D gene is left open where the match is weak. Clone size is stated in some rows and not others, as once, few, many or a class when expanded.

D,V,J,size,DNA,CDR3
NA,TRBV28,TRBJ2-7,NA,TGTGCCAGCAGTCCGCTGAGACACTACGAGCAGTACTTC,CASSPLRHYEQYF
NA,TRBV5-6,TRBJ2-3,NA,TGTGCCAGCAGCTTGGGCGATCCGCAGTATTTT,CASSLGDPQYF
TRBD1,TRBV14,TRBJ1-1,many,TGTGCCAGCAGCCAACAGGGGGCTGGAGCTTTCTTT,CASSQQGAGAFF
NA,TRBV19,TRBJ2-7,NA,TGTGCCAGTAAGCCGACAGTGGGGGTCTACGAGCAGTACTTC,CASKPTVGVYEQYF
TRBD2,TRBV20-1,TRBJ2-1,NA,TGCAGTGCCATTACCGGGACTAGCGGGTACGGTAAGCAGTTCTTC,CSAITGTSGYGKQFF
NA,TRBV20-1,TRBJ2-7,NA,TGCAGTGCTAGAGATTCGACTAGACCGCGAAAGTACTTC,CSARDSTRPRKYF
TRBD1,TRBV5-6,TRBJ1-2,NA,TGTGCCAGCAGCACCCGGACAGGGATTATTGGCTACACCTTC,CASSTRTGIIGYTF
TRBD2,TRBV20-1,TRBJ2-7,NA,TGCAGTGCTAGAGATCTCGGGCATAGCGGGGATTCCTACGAGCAGTACTTC,CSARDLGHSGDSYEQYF
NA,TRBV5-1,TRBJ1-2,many,TGCGCCAGCAGCTTGGGACAGGCACAGGACTATGGCTACACCTTC,CASSLGQAQDYGYTF
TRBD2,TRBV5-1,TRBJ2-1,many,TGCGCCAGCAGCTTAACGTTAGCGGGAGGAAACCCCGTCTACAATGAGCAGTTCTTC,CASSLTLAGGNPVYNEQFF
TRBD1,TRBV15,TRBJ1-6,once,TGTGCCACCAGCAAACAGACAGGGCATAATTCACCCCTCCACTTT,CATSKQTGHNSPLHF
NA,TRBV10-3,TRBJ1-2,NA,TGTGCCATCAGTGATGACGCAGGGGTGGATGGCTACACCTTC,CAISDDAGVDGYTF
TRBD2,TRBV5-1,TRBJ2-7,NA,TGCGCCAGCAGCCCCCTAGCGGGAGGGCCCTCCTACGAGCAGTACTTC,CASSPLAGGPSYEQYF
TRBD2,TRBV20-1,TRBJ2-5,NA,TGCAGTGCCTCCGGGACTAGCGGGGAACAAGAGACCCAGTACTTC,CSASGTSGEQETQYF
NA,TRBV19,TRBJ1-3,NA,TGTGCCAGTAGTCCGAGGGTGTCTGGAAACACCATATATTTT,CASSPRVSGNTIYF
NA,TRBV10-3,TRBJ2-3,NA,TGTGCCATCAGTTCCCCTACCAGCTCCTACAATGAGCAGTATTTT,CAISSPTSSYNEQYF
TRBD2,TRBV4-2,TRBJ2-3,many,TGTGCCAGCAGCCGAACGACTAGCGGAGCTAGCACAGATACGCAGTATTTT,CASSRTTSGASTDTQYF
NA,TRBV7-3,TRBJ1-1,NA,TGTGCCAGCAGCTTAAATGCAGGAAGGGACACTGAAGCTTTCTTT,CASSLNAGRDTEAFF
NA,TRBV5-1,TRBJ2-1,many,TGCGCCAGCAGCTTGGGGCTAGGGGGATACAATGAGCAGTTCTTC,CASSLGLGGYNEQFF
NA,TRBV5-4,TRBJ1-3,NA,TGTGCCAGCAGCGTTCTCGGTGGGACCTCTGGAAACACCATATATTTT,CASSVLGGTSGNTIYF
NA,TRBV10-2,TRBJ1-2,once,TGCGCCAGCAGTGACTCTATCGCCCTTAACTATGGCTACACCTTC,CASSDSIALNYGYTF
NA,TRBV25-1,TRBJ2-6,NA,TGTACCAGCAGTGAAGACAGGCTCATCGCCAACGTCCTGACTTTC,CTSSEDRLIANVLTF
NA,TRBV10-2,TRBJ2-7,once,TGCGCCAGCAAGGCGGGGACCGCCTCCTACGAGCAGTACTTC,CASKAGTASYEQYF
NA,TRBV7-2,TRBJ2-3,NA,TGTGCCAGCAGCTCGACGGGAGATACGCAGTATTTT,CASSSTGDTQYF
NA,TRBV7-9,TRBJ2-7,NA,TGTGCCAGCAGCTTGACCCGGACCTACGAGCAGTACTTC,CASSLTRTYEQYF
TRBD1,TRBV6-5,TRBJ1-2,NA,TGTGCCAGCAGTTACGGTGGGGCCAGGGGGCGATTGGGTGGCTACACCTTC,CASSYGGARGRLGGYTF
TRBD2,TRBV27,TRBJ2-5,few,TGTGCCAGGGGGACTAGCGGGAGGGTTTGGCAAGAGACCCAGTACTTC,CARGTSGRVWQETQYF
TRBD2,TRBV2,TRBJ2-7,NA,TGTGCCAGCAGTGGACTAGCGGGGCACTACGAGCAGTACTTC,CASSGLAGHYEQYF
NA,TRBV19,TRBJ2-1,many,TGTGCCAGTAGAGCCCCGGGCCGGGAGAATGAGCAGTTCTTC,CASRAPGRENEQFF
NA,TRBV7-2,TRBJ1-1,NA,TGTGCCAGCAGCTTAGTTCGGGCCACTGAAGCTTTCTTT,CASSLVRATEAFF
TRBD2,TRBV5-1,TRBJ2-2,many,TGCGCCAGCAGTGGGACTAGCGGGTACTCCGGGGAGCTGTTTTTT,CASSGTSGYSGELFF
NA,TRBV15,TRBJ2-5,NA,TGTGCCACCAGCAGACCCGACCAAGAGACCCAGTACTTC,CATSRPDQETQYF
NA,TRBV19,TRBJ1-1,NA,TGTGCCAGTAGTTTGTCAATCGAAGCTTTCTTT,CASSLSIEAFF
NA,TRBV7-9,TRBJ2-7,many,TGTGCCAGCAGCCTCGGGACACCAAGCTCCTACGAGCAGTACTTC,CASSLGTPSSYEQYF
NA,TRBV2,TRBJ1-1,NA,TGTGCCAGCAGTGATGACAGAGGCACTGAAGCTTTCTTT,CASSDDRGTEAFF
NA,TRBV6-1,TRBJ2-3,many,TGTGCCAGCAGTGAAGCGGCAGCCACAGATACGCAGTATTTT,CASSEAAATDTQYF
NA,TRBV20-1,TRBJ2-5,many,TGCAGTGCTAGAGATACCAGGGGCCGGGGAGAGACCCAGTACTTC,CSARDTRGRGETQYF
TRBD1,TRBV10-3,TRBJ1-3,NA,TGTGCCATCAGTTCCCAAGGGACAGAAACCCGGAACACCATATATTTT,CAISSQGTETRNTIYF
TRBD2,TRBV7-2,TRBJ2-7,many,TGTGCCAGCAGCTTAGTGCGGGAGTATGGCTTGGGGGGCGAGCAGTACTTC,CASSLVREYGLGGEQYF
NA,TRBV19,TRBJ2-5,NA,TGTGCCAGTAGTATGGGGGGTGGCCAGCCCCAGTACTTC,CASSMGGGQPQYF
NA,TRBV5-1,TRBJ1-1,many,TGCGCCAGCAGCTCCGGGCGAGGCACTGAAGCTTTCTTT,CASSSGRGTEAFF
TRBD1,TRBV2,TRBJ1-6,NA,TGTGCCAGCAGTGAATTGGCCGGACAGGGGAATTCACCCCTCCACTTT,CASSELAGQGNSPLHF